This TCR beta chain was recorded in a study of cytomegalovirus exposure and HLA in healthy donors. The CDR3 covers 14 residues. Trimming shortened V by 2 bases and J by 4 bases, and 12 bases separated the two germline ends. Germline CDR1 GTSNPN, CDR2 SVGIG (reference sequence). Profiling relied on immunoSEQ multiplex PCR, and the TCRdb table lists in-frame clones only, not all of them. The table has 150,000 to 200,000 clones, 85% seen once; the top ten hold 15% to 20%. The sample taken for sequencing was PBMCs. This clonotype originated in a man between 18 and 29 years old in good health and CMV-seropositive. The chain has TRBV30 and TRBJ1-5; D may be TRBD1 (6 bases). CDR3 nucleotides: TGTGCCTGGAGTCAGGGGCAGGGTAATCAGCCCCAGCATTTT. It translates to CAWSQGQGNQPQHF.